Below, 2 T cell receptor beta chains from the same sample are listed, as sequenced in a study of blood T cells in healthy people across ages. It was with a sample-barcoded 5' primer and a J-beta primer mix that a second PCR of roughly 6 to 12 cycles was run. Each CDR3 protein gets one entry after TCRdb re-called the 5' RACE reads with MiXCR. The top ten hold about 19% of the sample, which has approximately 820,000 distinct CDR3 sequences, 40% to 50% seen once. Sequencing input: blood. The receptors come from a man in his sixties in good health.

V is TRBV6-1 and J is TRBJ2-5; TRBD2 might be the D (6 bases). V dropped 2 bases and J dropped 4 bases, with 11 bases sitting between them. Germline CDR1 is MNHNS and CDR2 is SASEGT. The CDR3 covers 14 residues. CDR3 bases: TGTGCCAGCAGTGAATTCTGGGGGGTAGAGACCCAGTACTTC. Translated: CASSEFWGVETQYF.

This rearrangement joins TRBV7-2 to TRBJ1-5; no definite D call. The germline V gene has CDR1 SGHTA and CDR2 FQGNSA. Trimming took 1 base from V and 0 from J, leaving 10 bases between them. The CDR3 has 16 residues. The CDR3 nucleotides read TGTGCCAGCAGCTTAGGGCTACGGCTTAGCAATCAGCCCCAGCATTTT. This gives the protein CASSLGLRLSNQPQHF.